This is a list of T cell receptor beta chains from one sample in a study of T cell changes during pregnancy in multiple sclerosis. TCRdb's copy holds only in-frame clones and misses some; the assay was immunoSEQ multiplex PCR. Of tens of thousands of clones in the sample, more than 85% were seen once. The starting material was peripheral blood, obtained after pregnancy. These receptors all come from a female donor with multiple sclerosis, enrolled in a pregnancy study. Each CDR3 is given with its conserved first and last residue. A D gene is named only where the DNA matches it firmly. Some rows have no size entry. The others give once, few or many, or a class for an expanded clone.

V: TRBV7-9; D: .; size: .; J: TRBJ2-3; CDR3: CASSLVGGTDTQYF; DNA: TGTGCCAGCAGCTTAGTCGGGGGCACAGATACGCAGTATTTT
V: TRBV29-1; D: TRBD1; size: .; J: TRBJ1-1; CDR3: CSVEVGQGASEAFF; DNA: TGCAGCGTGGAAGTCGGACAGGGGGCGAGTGAAGCTTTCTTT
V: TRBV7-9; D: .; size: .; J: TRBJ2-3; CDR3: CASSSRGAWDTQYF; DNA: TGTGCCAGCAGCTCTCGGGGGGCGTGGGATACGCAGTATTTT
V: TRBV27; D: TRBD2; size: .; J: TRBJ2-5; CDR3: CASSRTSGGLETQYF; DNA: TGTGCCAGCAGCCGGACTAGCGGGGGATTAGAGACCCAGTACTTC
V: TRBV15; D: TRBD1; size: .; J: TRBJ2-7; CDR3: CATSRDKLDRTYEQYF; DNA: TGTGCCACCAGCAGAGATAAATTGGACAGGACATACGAGCAGTACTTC
V: TRBV5-4; D: TRBD1; size: .; J: TRBJ1-5; CDR3: CASSSTGTGVTSNQPQHF; DNA: TGTGCCAGCAGCAGCACCGGGACAGGGGTCACTAGCAATCAGCCCCAGCATTTT
V: TRBV4-3; D: TRBD1; size: .; J: TRBJ1-6; CDR3: CASSQETDRNNSPLHF; DNA: TGCGCCAGCAGCCAAGAAACGGACAGGAATAATTCACCCCTCCACTTT
V: TRBV7-2; D: .; size: once; J: TRBJ2-1; CDR3: CASSLAFAGAYNEQFF; DNA: TGTGCCAGCAGCTTAGCGTTTGCGGGGGCTTACAATGAGCAGTTCTTC
V: TRBV7-2; D: TRBD1; size: .; J: TRBJ1-2; CDR3: CASSVRDRGYGYTF; DNA: TGTGCCAGCAGCGTCCGGGACAGGGGCTATGGCTACACCTTC
V: TRBV10-3; D: .; size: .; J: TRBJ1-2; CDR3: CAISVGEEIYGYTF; DNA: TGTGCCATCAGTGTAGGGGAAGAGATCTATGGCTACACCTTC
V: TRBV4-1; D: TRBD1; size: .; J: TRBJ1-1; CDR3: CASSQDRTGGTEAFF; DNA: TGCGCCAGCAGCCAAGATCGGACAGGGGGGACTGAAGCTTTCTTT
V: TRBV18; D: .; size: .; J: TRBJ1-5; CDR3: CASSPDGNQPQHF; DNA: TGTGCCAGCTCACCAGACGGGAACCAGCCCCAGCATTTT
V: TRBV2; D: .; size: .; J: TRBJ2-3; CDR3: CASSENRADTQYF; DNA: TGTGCCAGCAGTGAAAACAGGGCAGATACGCAGTATTTT
V: TRBV30; D: TRBD1; size: .; J: TRBJ1-4; CDR3: CAWNTGQGRSNEKLFF; DNA: TGTGCCTGGAATACAGGACAGGGGCGATCTAATGAAAAACTGTTTTTT
V: TRBV7-2; D: TRBD2; size: once; J: TRBJ2-5; CDR3: CASTGGWETQYF; DNA: TGTGCCAGCACGGGGGGGTGGGAGACCCAGTACTTC
V: TRBV2; D: TRBD1; size: .; J: TRBJ1-1; CDR3: CASQRKRQGASNTEAFF; DNA: TGTGCCAGCCAAAGGAAAAGACAGGGGGCATCGAACACTGAAGCTTTCTTT
V: TRBV11-2; D: .; size: once; J: TRBJ2-1; CDR3: CASSPWVGGGGNEQFF; DNA: TGTGCCAGCAGCCCGTGGGTAGGAGGGGGCGGCAATGAGCAGTTCTTC
V: TRBV6-5; D: .; size: .; J: TRBJ1-2; CDR3: CASQGNYGYTF; DNA: TGTGCCAGCCAGGGCAACTATGGCTACACCTTC
V: TRBV27; D: .; size: once; J: TRBJ2-1; CDR3: CASSLEWRVWNEQFF; DNA: TGTGCCAGCAGTTTAGAATGGAGAGTCTGGAATGAGCAGTTCTTC
V: TRBV5-1; D: TRBD1; size: .; J: TRBJ2-5; CDR3: CASSSRDRGPMETQYF; DNA: TGCGCCAGCAGCTCACGGGACAGGGGGCCGATGGAGACCCAGTACTTC
V: TRBV11-3; D: .; size: .; J: TRBJ2-3; CDR3: CASSLSGTDTQYF; DNA: TGTGCCAGCAGCCTCTCCGGCACAGATACGCAGTATTTT
V: TRBV9; D: TRBD1; size: .; J: TRBJ1-1; CDR3: CASSAEGALNTEAFF; DNA: TGTGCCAGCAGCGCGGAGGGGGCCTTGAACACTGAAGCTTTCTTT
V: TRBV27; D: .; size: .; J: TRBJ2-1; CDR3: CASSYLPPTYNEQFF; DNA: TGTGCCAGCAGTTATCTACCCCCAACCTACAATGAGCAGTTCTTC
V: TRBV7-9; D: TRBD1; size: .; J: TRBJ1-2; CDR3: CASSLWDRINYGYTF; DNA: TGTGCCAGCAGCTTATGGGACAGGATAAACTATGGCTACACCTTC
V: TRBV30; D: TRBD2; size: .; J: TRBJ2-5; CDR3: CAWSPGASGGETQYF; DNA: TGTGCCTGGAGTCCAGGGGCTAGCGGGGGTGAGACCCAGTACTTC
V: TRBV18; D: .; size: .; J: TRBJ1-2; CDR3: CASSLVPADGYTF; DNA: TGTGCCAGCTCACTGGTACCCGCGGATGGCTACACCTTC
V: TRBV10-3; D: .; size: .; J: TRBJ2-7; CDR3: CATSRTTTYEQYF; DNA: TGTGCCACCAGCCGGACAACGACCTACGAGCAGTACTTC
V: TRBV7-9; D: .; size: .; J: TRBJ2-5; CDR3: CASSLRRDQETQYF; DNA: TGTGCCAGCAGCTTACGGAGGGATCAGGAGACCCAGTACTTC
V: TRBV5-1; D: .; size: .; J: TRBJ1-2; CDR3: CASSWTVSNYGYTF; DNA: TGCGCCAGCAGCTGGACAGTTTCCAACTATGGCTACACCTTC
V: TRBV5-8; D: TRBD1; size: .; J: TRBJ2-1; CDR3: CASRGQGYNEQFF; DNA: TGTGCCAGCAGGGGACAGGGATACAATGAGCAGTTCTTC
V: TRBV4-3; D: .; size: .; J: TRBJ1-2; CDR3: CASSQFAGLSGYTF; DNA: TGCGCCAGCAGCCAATTCGCAGGTTTGTCTGGCTACACCTTC
V: TRBV9; D: TRBD1; size: .; J: TRBJ2-3; CDR3: CASSVAGAGGSDTQYF; DNA: TGTGCCAGCAGCGTAGCTGGGGCAGGGGGTTCAGATACGCAGTATTTT
V: TRBV6-5; D: .; size: .; J: TRBJ1-1; CDR3: CASSARDNTEAFF; DNA: TGTGCCAGCAGTGCCAGGGATAACACTGAAGCTTTCTTT
V: TRBV27; D: TRBD1; size: few; J: TRBJ2-7; CDR3: CASRRDRSYEQYF; DNA: TGTGCCAGCAGGAGGGACAGGAGCTACGAGCAGTACTTC
V: TRBV9; D: TRBD1; size: .; J: TRBJ1-3; CDR3: CASSPTGTGPGNTIYF; DNA: TGTGCCAGCAGCCCAACCGGGACAGGGCCCGGAAACACCATATATTTT
V: TRBV5-6; D: TRBD1; size: .; J: TRBJ2-2; CDR3: CASSPDRGLFGELFF; DNA: TGTGCCAGCAGCCCTGACAGGGGGCTGTTCGGGGAGCTGTTTTTT
V: TRBV5-4; D: .; size: .; J: TRBJ1-2; CDR3: CASSFPPSYGYTF; DNA: TGTGCCAGCAGCTTTCCCCCCTCCTATGGCTACACCTTC
V: TRBV29-1; D: .; size: .; J: TRBJ1-1; CDR3: CSVTRNTEAFF; DNA: TGCAGCGTAACCAGGAACACTGAAGCTTTCTTT
V: TRBV23-1; D: .; size: .; J: TRBJ2-1; CDR3: CASSQSPGQGYNEQFF; DNA: TGCGCCAGCAGTCAATCTCCAGGGCAAGGCTACAATGAGCAGTTCTTC
V: TRBV6-6; D: .; size: .; J: TRBJ1-1; CDR3: CASSYGGEAFF; DNA: TGTGCCAGCAGTTACGGCGGTGAAGCTTTCTTT
V: TRBV5-1; D: TRBD1; size: .; J: TRBJ2-7; CDR3: CASSYRSGTGGDEQYF; DNA: TGCGCCAGCAGCTACCGCTCCGGGACAGGGGGCGACGAGCAGTACTTC
V: TRBV11-2; D: .; size: .; J: TRBJ1-2; CDR3: CASSLTTANYGYTF; DNA: TGTGCCAGCAGCCTAACGACAGCGAACTATGGCTACACCTTC
V: TRBV18; D: .; size: once; J: TRBJ1-2; CDR3: CASSPWGEGYTF; DNA: TGTGCCAGCTCACCTTGGGGGGAAGGCTACACCTTC
V: TRBV5-1; D: TRBD1; size: .; J: TRBJ2-7; CDR3: CASSSTGQGLYEQYF; DNA: TGCGCCAGCAGCTCTACGGGACAGGGCCTTTACGAGCAGTACTTC
V: TRBV9; D: .; size: .; J: TRBJ1-5; CDR3: CASSVRGNQPQHF; DNA: TGTGCCAGCAGCGTTCGAGGAAATCAGCCCCAGCATTTT
V: TRBV4-3; D: .; size: .; J: TRBJ1-1; CDR3: CASSLGLGGDEAFF; DNA: TGCGCCAGCAGCTTGGGGCTAGGCGGGGATGAAGCTTTCTTT
V: TRBV7-8; D: .; size: .; J: TRBJ1-2; CDR3: CASSLALQFGYTF; DNA: TGTGCCAGCAGCTTAGCGCTGCAGTTTGGCTACACCTTC
V: TRBV2; D: TRBD1; size: .; J: TRBJ1-1; CDR3: CASTPSGTGGTEAFF; DNA: TGTGCCAGCACCCCCTCAGGGACAGGGGGCACTGAAGCTTTCTTT
V: TRBV11-3; D: .; size: .; J: TRBJ1-6; CDR3: CASSQDSRNNSPLHF; DNA: TGTGCCAGCAGTCAGGACAGCAGGAATAATTCACCCCTCCACTTT
V: TRBV11-2; D: .; size: .; J: TRBJ2-1; CDR3: CASSLAGFLNEQFF; DNA: TGTGCCAGCAGCTTGGCGGGCTTTCTCAATGAGCAGTTCTTC
V: TRBV19; D: .; size: .; J: TRBJ1-5; CDR3: CAIQEGSNQPQHF; DNA: TGTGCCATCCAAGAGGGTTCCAATCAGCCCCAGCATTTT
V: TRBV6-6; D: .; size: .; J: TRBJ1-1; CDR3: CASSHARRTEAFF; DNA: TGTGCCAGCAGCCATGCCCGGAGAACTGAAGCTTTCTTT
V: TRBV5-1; D: TRBD1; size: .; J: TRBJ2-1; CDR3: CASTGSTGSSYNEQFF; DNA: TGCGCCAGCACTGGTTCGACAGGGAGCTCCTACAATGAGCAGTTCTTC
V: TRBV6-6; D: .; size: once; J: TRBJ2-1; CDR3: CASSYSPGVGYNEQFF; DNA: TGTGCCAGCAGTTACTCACCGGGGGTAGGATACAATGAGCAGTTCTTC
V: TRBV12-5; D: .; size: .; J: TRBJ2-2; CDR3: CASGLFRLTGELFF; DNA: TGTGCTAGTGGTTTGTTCCGACTCACCGGGGAGCTGTTTTTT